Below, 17 T cell receptor beta chains from the same sample are listed, as sequenced in a study of shared clonotypes between healthy human individuals (dated by TCRdb to between 2020 and 2021). For the CD8 naive samples, CD45RO-negative cells were positively selected for CCR7, yielding a CD45RA+CCR7+ population from which TemRA cells were excluded. Library method: the immunoSEQ multiplex PCR assay. This immuneACCESS table, as held by TCRdb, lists in-frame sequences with V and J called but not all clones. Of the missing ones, under half trace to an unresolved V gene in checked studies; the others have no known cause. For this sample there are hundreds of thousands of clones; 95% to 98% appear just once. Jointly, the top ten make up 0.3% of the sample. Source material: naive CD8+ T cells sorted from blood. The cell subset or site label corresponds to: CD45RA+CCR7+. The receptors derive from a man between 25 and 39 years old in good health.

This clone was counted a single time. The chain combines TRBV28 with TRBJ2-1; D is ambiguous. This CDR3 region has 11 residues. Germline lookup yields CDR1 MDHEN and CDR2 SYDVKM. Trimming took 5 bases from V and 9 from J, leaving 8 bases between them. The CDR3 is CASSHVFEQFF. CDR3 nucleotide sequence: TGTGCCAGCAGTCACGTCTTTGAGCAGTTCTTC.

The chain uses TRBV29-1 and TRBJ2-5, with 13 bases that match TRBD2. CDR1 and CDR2 from the germline V gene are SQVTM and ANQGSEA. The CDR3 contains 17 residues. V lost 2 bases and J lost 5; bases outside the gene matches: 11. CDR3 sequence reads: CSVETGTSGRAFETQYF. CDR3 in DNA: TGCAGCGTTGAAACGGGAACTAGCGGGAGGGCCTTCGAGACCCAGTACTTC. The full variable domain, with the rest looked up from reference TRBV29-1 and TRBJ2-5, is SAVISQKPSRDICQRGTSLTIQCQVDSQVTMMFWYRQQPGQSLTLIATANQGSEATYESGFVIDKFPISRPNLTFSTLTVSNMSPEDSSIYLCSVETGTSGRAFETQYFGPGTRLLVL.

V usage is TRBV5-5 and J usage is TRBJ1-1; TRBD1 matches 10 bases. The CDR3 spans 15 residues. The V and J ends lost 4 bases and 8 bases, in that order; junction bases with no gene match: 11. CDR1 and CDR2 from the germline V gene are SGHKS and YYEKEE (reference sequence). DNA for the CDR3: TGTGCCAGCAGCCCGGCGGGACAGGGGATCGGGGAAGCTTTCTTT. It is translated as CASSPAGQGIGEAFF.

The chain carries TRBV6-5 and TRBJ1-5; 9 bases are a match to TRBD1. Germline V gene sequence: CDR1 MNHEY, CDR2 SVGAGI. V was clipped by 0 bases and J by 5 bases; unmatched bases: 5. The CDR3 extends over 16 amino acids. CDR3 loop: CASSYSAQGAYQPQHF. The CDR3 nucleotides read TGTGCCAGCAGTTACTCGGCACAGGGGGCGTATCAGCCCCAGCATTTT.

On this clone itself: Distinct nucleotide sequences in the sample also encode this CDR3. This chain joins TRBV6-6 and TRBJ2-7; D is uncertain. This CDR3 is built from 12 residues. CDR1 is MNHNY, CDR2 SVGAGI, per germline (reference sequence). The V end was cut by 0 bases, the J end by 4 bases, with 4 bases between. The CDR3 spells CASSYSPYEQYF. For the CDR3, the DNA is TGTGCCAGCAGTTACTCGCCGTACGAGCAGTACTTC.

The rearrangement joins TRBV7-9 to TRBJ2-7; no reliable D call. Trimming removed 2 bases at V and 6 bases at J, with 8 bases between. Germline-derived CDR1 and CDR2 are SEHNR and FQNEAQ (reference sequence). CDR3 length equals 12 residues. CDR3 DNA: TGTGCCAGCAGCTTAAAGGGATCCGAGCAGTACTTC. This sequence encodes CASSLKGSEQYF.

This clone was seen just once. The rearrangement links TRBV9 to TRBJ1-2, with D unresolved. The CDR3 extends over 11 amino acids. V dropped 5 bases and J dropped 8 bases, with 10 bases sitting between them. CDR1 is SGDLS and CDR2 is YYNGEE in the germline V gene. The CDR3, as DNA: TGTGCCAGCAGGGACGTCTTCGGCTACACCTTC. This translates into CASRDVFGYTF. Looking up the rest from reference TRBV9 and TRBJ1-2 gives the full variable domain: DSGVTQTPKHLITATGQRVTLRCSPRSGDLSVYWYQQSLDQGLQFLIQYYNGEERAKGNILERFSAQQFPDLHSELNLSSLELGDSALYFCASRDVFGYTFGSGTRLTVV.

The chain recombines TRBV5-1 with TRBJ1-2; 7 bases fit TRBD1. Germline loops: CDR1 SGHRS, CDR2 YFSETQ. The CDR3 has 17 residues. J was trimmed by 4 bases and V by 0 bases; bases with no gene match: 12. The DNA of the CDR3 is TGCGCCAGCAGCTTGGATAAGACCGGGACAGCGGCCTATGGCTACACCTTC. Its translation is CASSLDKTGTAAYGYTF.

The chain uses TRBV27 and TRBJ2-1, with 10 bases identical to TRBD2. The CDR3 extends over 14 amino acids. J was trimmed by 4 bases and V by 7 bases; bases with no gene match: 4. In germline, CDR1 is MNHEY, CDR2 SMNVEV (reference sequence). CDR3 nucleotide sequence: TGTGCCAGCAAGGGGACTAGCGCTTACAATGAGCAGTTCTTC. It translates to CASKGTSAYNEQFF.

V gene TRBV5-5 combines with J gene TRBJ2-7; D may match TRBD1 or TRBD2 (5 bases each). Germline-derived CDR1 and CDR2 are SGHKS and YYEKEE (reference sequence). This CDR3 has 15 residues. Trimming left V 0 bases short and J 4 bases short, with 14 bases between. CDR3 residues: CASSLEQSWGYEQYF. In nucleotides, the CDR3 is TGTGCCAGCAGCTTGGAACAGTCTTGGGGGTACGAGCAGTACTTC.

This clone has just one count. The chain combines TRBV2 with TRBJ2-3; TRBD2 matches at 11 bases. Looked up from germline, CDR1 is SNHLY and CDR2 is FYNNEI. This CDR3 spans 16 amino acids. After removal of 5 bases from V and 4 bases from J, the junction contained 8 bases not matched to a gene. CDR3 in amino acids: CASSLTSGIDADTQYF. For the CDR3, the DNA is TGTGCCAGCAGTCTGACTAGCGGGATAGATGCAGATACGCAGTATTTT.

The gene calls are TRBV7-3 and TRBJ2-3, with D unresolved. Trimming shortened V by 4 bases and J by 4 bases, and 9 bases separated the two germline ends. The CDR3 covers 13 residues. The germline V gene has CDR1 SGHTA and CDR2 FQGTGA. The CDR3 DNA follows: TGTGCCAGCAGCTCGCAGGCGGCAGATACGCAGTATTTT. It translates to CASSSQAADTQYF.

The V and J genes are TRBV27 and TRBJ2-1; 11 nucleotides align to TRBD2. Trimming cost V 6 bases and J 2 bases; bases outside gene matches: 6. Germline lookup yields CDR1 MNHEY and CDR2 SMNVEV (reference sequence). The CDR3 sequence is 16 residues long. The CDR3 region has the DNA TGTGCCAGCAGGGCGGGACTAGCGGATACCTACAATGAGCAGTTCTTC. Translation gives CASRAGLADTYNEQFF.

The chain combines TRBV4-1 with TRBJ2-1; 14 bases match TRBD2. There are 17 residues in the CDR3. V shed 3 bases and J 8 bases; nucleotides not matched to a gene: 9. Germline CDR1 MGHRA, CDR2 YSYEKL. CDR3 bases: TGCGCCAGCAGCCAGGGACTAGCGGGAGTTGATGCTTATGAGCAGTTCTTC. This gives the protein CASSQGLAGVDAYEQFF.

V and J are TRBV7-9 and TRBJ2-2; unclear D gene. The V gene lost 1 base and the J gene lost 2 bases, with 8 bases spanning the gap. This CDR3 has 15 residues. In germline, CDR1 is SEHNR, CDR2 FQNEAQ (reference sequence). This CDR3 is CASSLDPLNTGELFF. Written as DNA, the CDR3 is TGTGCCAGCAGCTTAGACCCCTTAAACACCGGGGAGCTGTTTTTT. Drawing the rest from reference TRBV7-9 and TRBJ2-2, the complete variable domain is DTGVSQNPRHKITKRGQNVTFRCDPISEHNRLYWYRQTLGQGPEFLTYFQNEAQLEKSRLLSDRFSAERPKGSFSTLEIQRTEQGDSAMYLCASSLDPLNTGELFFGEGSRLTVL.

V is TRBV19 and J is TRBJ2-7; D is perhaps TRBD2 (7 bases). Trimming stripped 3 bases from V and 0 bases from J, with 15 bases between. This CDR3 region has 16 residues. CDR1 and CDR2 from the germline V gene are LNHDA and SQIVND (reference sequence). The CDR3 DNA is TGTGCCAGTAGTATTGGCGGGGGCGGACTCTCCTACGAGCAGTACTTC. It is translated as CASSIGGGGLSYEQYF. Using reference TRBV19 and TRBJ2-7 for the parts outside the CDR3, the full variable domain is DGGITQSPKYLFRKEGQNVTLSCEQNLNHDAMYWYRQDPGQGLRLIYYSQIVNDFQKGDIAEGYSVSREKKESFPLTVTSAQKNPTAFYLCASSIGGGGLSYEQYFGPGTRLTVT.

The rearrangement uses TRBV7-9 and TRBJ1-1; D uncertain. Trimming stripped 5 bases from V and 0 bases from J, with 10 bases between. CDR1 is SEHNR and CDR2 is FQNEAQ in the germline V gene (reference sequence). The CDR3 loop spans 14 amino acids. In DNA form, the CDR3 reads TGTGCCAGCAGCACGGGCCCGATGAACACTGAAGCTTTCTTT. Residues: CASSTGPMNTEAFF. Full variable domain (outside the CDR3, taken from reference TRBV7-9 and TRBJ1-1): DTGVSQNPRHKITKRGQNVTFRCDPISEHNRLYWYRQTLGQGPEFLTYFQNEAQLEKSRLLSDRFSAERPKGSFSTLEIQRTEQGDSAMYLCASSTGPMNTEAFFGQGTRLTVV.